Below are 18 T cell receptor beta chains sequenced from a single sample in a study of cytomegalovirus exposure and HLA in healthy donors. Clones were read by immunoSEQ multiplex PCR, and TCRdb kept only the in-frame ones, dropping some. This table has about 69,000 clones, around 96% appearing once. Sequencing was done on a sample of PBMCs. These receptors came from a woman aged 18-35 years in good health and CMV-seropositive.

The chain uses TRBV9 and TRBJ2-7, with TRBD2 matching over 13 bases. This CDR3 comprises 19 residues. V shed 2 bases and J 7 bases; nucleotides not matched to a gene: 18. Germline V CDR1 and CDR2: SGDLS, YYNGEE. The CDR3 DNA is TGTGCCAGCAGCGTCCGAGGACTAGCGGGAGTATTCGGGTTGGAAGAGCAGTACTTC. Translating gives CASSVRGLAGVFGLEEQYF. Looking up the rest from reference TRBV9 and TRBJ2-7 gives the full variable domain: DSGVTQTPKHLITATGQRVTLRCSPRSGDLSVYWYQQSLDQGLQFLIQYYNGEERAKGNILERFSAQQFPDLHSELNLSSLELGDSALYFCASSVRGLAGVFGLEEQYFGPGTRLTVT.

The rearrangement joins TRBV29-1 to TRBJ2-3; the match to TRBD1 covers 7 bases. J gave up 1 base and V 8 bases, and 3 bases lay outside the gene matches. Germline CDR1 and CDR2: SQVTM and ANQGSEA. The CDR3 extends over 12 amino acids. This CDR3 is CSLGQGTDTQYF. The CDR3 coding sequence is TGCAGCCTAGGACAGGGCACAGATACGCAGTATTTT.

This chain connects TRBV4-1 to TRBJ2-1; D possibly corresponds to TRBD2 (5 bases). The V end was cut by 1 base, the J end by 0 bases, with 16 bases between. The CDR3 runs to 18 residues. The germline V gene has CDR1 MGHRA and CDR2 YSYEKL. CDR3 residues: CASSQADLVGSSYNEQFF. The CDR3 DNA reads TGCGCCAGCAGCCAAGCTGACCTGGTAGGGAGCTCCTACAATGAGCAGTTCTTC.

The rearrangement joins TRBV27 to TRBJ2-7, with 12 bases identical to TRBD2. CDR1 MNHEY and CDR2 SMNVEV come from the germline V gene (reference sequence). V shed 6 bases and J 1 base; nucleotides not matched to a gene: 1. The CDR3 totals 14 residues. CDR3 loop: CASRGLAGSYEQYF. CDR3 nucleotides: TGTGCCAGCAGGGGACTAGCGGGTTCCTACGAGCAGTACTTC.

The DNA for the CDR3 is TGCGCCAGCAGCCTGGTGGTCCTGACAAGTTCTGGAAACACCATATATTTT. This translates into CASSLVVLTSSGNTIYF. J is TRBJ1-3 and V is TRBV5-1; no clear D. Trimming pared 4 bases from V and 1 base from J, leaving 18 bases between. This CDR3 region has 17 residues. Germline V gene lookup returns CDR1 SGHRS and CDR2 YFSETQ.

In DNA form, the CDR3 reads TGCGCCAGCACCCCGTATATCGGTCAAGAGACCCAGTACTTC. It translates to CASTPYIGQETQYF. The V gene is TRBV4-3, the J gene TRBJ2-5; D gene ambiguous. The germline V and J ends were trimmed by 7 bases and 2 bases, with 14 bases remaining between them. Looked up from germline, CDR1 is LGHNA and CDR2 is YSLEER. This CDR3 is 14 amino acids long.

Regarding this clone: At one end, the junction sequence differs from germline, possibly due to a read error. The chain combines TRBV7-7 with TRBJ2-5, with D perhaps TRBD1 (6 bases). CDR3 length equals 17 residues. Looked up from germline, CDR1 is SSHAT and CDR2 is FNYEAQ (reference sequence). DNA for the CDR3: TGTGCTAGCAGCCCGCGGTCCGAAGGCAGGGGCTGGGAGACCCAGTACTTC. It encodes CASSPRSEGRGWETQYF.

The chain recombines TRBV19 with TRBJ2-2; the match to TRBD1 covers 8 bases. The trim removed 3 bases at V and 6 bases at J, leaving 6 bases unmatched. The CDR3 has 15 amino acids. CDR1 is LNHDA and CDR2 is SQIVND in the germline V gene (reference sequence). The CDR3 spells CASSISGGGAGELFF. CDR3 DNA: TGTGCCAGTAGTATTTCAGGGGGCGGGGCCGGGGAGCTGTTTTTT.

The chain combines TRBV28 with TRBJ1-5; perhaps TRBD1 as D (5 bases). CDR3 length: 14 amino acids. The germline CDR1 and CDR2 sequences are MDHEN and SYDVKM. Trimming stripped 6 bases from V and 6 bases from J, with 15 bases between. The CDR3 coding sequence is TGTGCCAGCAGGGAGCCCGGGGGAGGTCAGCCCCAGCATTTT. This translates into CASREPGGGQPQHF.

This clone was recorded once. The rearrangement uses TRBV28 and TRBJ2-7; D gene unclear. V lost 3 bases and J 7 bases, leaving 10 bases between the germline ends. The CDR3 has 12 residues. Germline loops: CDR1 MDHEN, CDR2 SYDVKM. This CDR3 reads CASSLRIEEQYF. DNA of the CDR3: TGTGCCAGCAGTTTGAGGATAGAGGAGCAGTACTTC. The entire variable domain, with the rest obtained from reference TRBV28 and TRBJ2-7, is as follows: DVKVTQSSRYLVKRTGEKVFLECVQDMDHENMFWYRQDPGLGLRLIYFSYDVKMKEKGDIPEGYSVSREKKERFSLILESASTNQTSMYLCASSLRIEEQYFGPGTRLTVT.

The table lists this clone with a count of one. The chain carries TRBV5-1 and TRBJ2-2, with 7 positions matching TRBD1. Germline-derived CDR1 and CDR2 are SGHRS and YFSETQ. This CDR3 is built from 14 residues. J gave up 5 bases and V 2 bases, and 3 bases lay outside the gene matches. This CDR3 reads CASSFLTGTGELFF. CDR3 DNA: TGCGCCAGCAGCTTCCTGACAGGGACCGGGGAGCTGTTTTTT.

The chain is built from TRBV5-6 and TRBJ2-1; TRBD2 aligns across 10 bases. Germline V gene data show CDR1 as SGHDT and CDR2 as YYEEEE. Trimming removed 0 bases from V and 7 bases from J; junction bases left unmatched: 7. The CDR3 is 16 residues long. The CDR3 nucleotides read TGTGCCAGCAGCTTGGAGCGGGAGGGTCCGCTGAATGAGCAGTTCTTC. Translating it yields CASSLEREGPLNEQFF.

CDR3 sequence (DNA): TGTGCCAGCAGCACCTCCGGGACATCGCCTCGGCAGTACTTC. Its protein is CASSTSGTSPRQYF. The gene calls are TRBV11-2 and TRBJ2-7; tentatively, D is TRBD1 (6 bases). V was pared by 5 bases and J by 9 bases, with 20 bases between. This CDR3 spans 14 amino acids. The germline V gene encodes CDR1 SGHAT and CDR2 FQNNGV.

The genes are TRBV11-1 and TRBJ2-2; a possible D gene is TRBD2 (6 bases). Germline V gene sequence: CDR1 SGHAT, CDR2 FQDESV (reference sequence). Trimming cost V 1 base and J 7 bases, with 16 bases left between them. The CDR3 contains 16 residues. In DNA form, the CDR3 reads TGTGCCAGCAGCTTAGTCGGAGGGGTCTCGTACGGGGAGCTGTTTTTT. Translation gives CASSLVGGVSYGELFF.

The rearrangement uses TRBV2 and TRBJ2-4; 7 bases map to TRBD1. From germline, CDR1 is SNHLY and CDR2 FYNNEI. The CDR3 is 16 residues long. V dropped 10 bases and J dropped 1; count of bases not matched to a gene: 13. The DNA of the CDR3 is TGTGCCACCCGGGACAGTTATGTGGTGGCCAAAAACATTCAGTACTTC. This gives the protein CATRDSYVVAKNIQYF.

The chain joins TRBV30 to TRBJ2-3; D uncertain. The germline CDR1 and CDR2 sequences are GTSNPN and SVGIG (reference sequence). The V end was cut by 4 bases, the J end by 2 bases, with 4 bases between. This CDR3 region has 11 residues. CDR3 amino acids: CAWTSTDTQYF. For the CDR3, the DNA is TGTGCCTGGACCTCCACAGATACGCAGTATTTT.

The rearrangement joins TRBV7-2 to TRBJ2-1, with 11 bases identical to TRBD2. The germline gives CDR1 SGHTA, CDR2 FQGNSA. The CDR3 is 16 residues long. V was pared by 4 bases and J by 5 bases, with 7 bases of the junction left unmatched. CDR3 sequence reads: CASSWKGLAVNNEQFF. The CDR3 region has the DNA TGTGCCAGCAGCTGGAAGGGACTAGCGGTTAACAATGAGCAGTTCTTC.

The chain employs TRBV19 and TRBJ2-7; TRBD2 agrees at 9 bases. This CDR3 comprises 15 residues. Germline CDR1 is LNHDA and CDR2 is SQIVND (reference sequence). With 2 bases clipped from V and 3 bases from J, the junction kept 5 bases outside the gene matches. The CDR3 reads CASSILSGSGYEQYF. The CDR3 nucleotides are TGTGCCAGTAGTATACTTAGCGGGAGTGGCTACGAGCAGTACTTC.